Detailed here is one TCR beta chain. What it binds is not known. At one end the junction does not follow the germline gene, possibly because of a read error. The second PCR ran about 6 to 11 cycles with a sample-barcoded 5' primer and J-beta primers. TCRdb processed the 5' RACE reads anew with MiXCR; each CDR3 protein has one entry. Among about 730,000 distinct CDR3 sequences listed, 40% to 45% were seen once. This CDR3 region has 16 residues. Germline V lookup: CDR1 LNHDA, CDR2 SQIVND (reference sequence). The source of the sample is a study of blood T cells in healthy people across ages. General study findings and limits: TCR beta diversity per million T cells fell roughly linearly with age.

Sequencing was carried out using blood. The V call is TRBV19, the J call TRBJ2-3, with TRBD2 matching over 7 bases. The receptor was derived from a woman in her fifties or sixties in good health. CDR3 in amino acids: CASSTLGLGRLDTRYF. The CDR3 DNA is TGTGCCAGTAGTACCCTAGGACTAGGGCGGTTGGATACGCGGTATTTT. Filled out from reference TRBV19 and TRBJ2-3, the complete variable domain reads DGGITQSPKYLFRKEGQNVTLSCEQNLNHDAMYWYRQDPGQGLRLIYYSQIVNDFQKGDIAEGYSVSREKKESFPLTVTSAQKNPTAFYLCASSTLGLGRLDTRYFGPGTRLTVL.